This T cell receptor (beta chain) comes out of a study of T cell responses to AZD1222 COVID-19 vaccine. The data were produced by immunoSEQ multiplex PCR, yet TCRdb's version contains in-frame clones alone and is incomplete. Altogether around 84,000 clones are present, 80% to 90% being singletons, with the ten largest covering under 13%. Findings and limits, study-wide: Vaccine-associated CD4 TCRs spanned spike, dominant at 160-218 and 743-854. Donors, mostly white British, included more females; clonal diversity was possibly underestimated.

This CDR3 is built from 11 residues. V lost 6 bases and J 10 bases, leaving 15 bases between the germline ends. CDR1 is DFQATT and CDR2 is SNEGSKA in the germline V gene (reference sequence). A note on this clone: What it recognizes is unknown.

The sample was peripheral blood, taken on day 0 of MenACWY control vaccination. The receptor was derived from an adult in good health. The chain employs TRBV20-1 and TRBJ1-2; the D gene is possibly TRBD1 (5 bases). The CDR3 DNA follows: TGCAGTGCCATGGGACTTGTGGACTACACCTTC. Its protein product is CSAMGLVDYTF.